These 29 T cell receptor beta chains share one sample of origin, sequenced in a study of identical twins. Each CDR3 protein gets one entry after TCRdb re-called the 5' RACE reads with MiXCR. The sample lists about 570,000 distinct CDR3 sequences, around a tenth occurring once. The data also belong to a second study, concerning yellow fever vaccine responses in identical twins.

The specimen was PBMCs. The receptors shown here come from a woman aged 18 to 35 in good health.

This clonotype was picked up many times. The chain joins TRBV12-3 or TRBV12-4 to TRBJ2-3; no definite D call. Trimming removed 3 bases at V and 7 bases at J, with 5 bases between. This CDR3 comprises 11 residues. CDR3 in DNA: TGTGCCAGCAGTTTTGGGTATACGCAGTATTTT. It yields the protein CASSFGYTQYF.

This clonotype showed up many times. CDR3 sequence reads: CATSDSWDREGTGELFF. The CDR3 DNA is TGTGCCACCAGTGATTCTTGGGACAGGGAGGGCACCGGGGAGCTGTTTTTT. The chain is built from TRBV24-1 and TRBJ2-2; 9 nucleotides line up with TRBD1. Trimming took 2 bases from V and 4 from J; bases not matched to a gene: 7. CDR1 and CDR2 from the germline V gene are KGHDR and SFDVKD. The CDR3 sequence is 17 residues long.

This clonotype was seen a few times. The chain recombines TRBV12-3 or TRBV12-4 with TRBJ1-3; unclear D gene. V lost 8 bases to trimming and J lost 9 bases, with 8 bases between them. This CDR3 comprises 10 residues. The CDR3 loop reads CASGRSTIYF. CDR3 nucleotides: TGTGCCAGCGGCAGAAGCACCATATATTTT.

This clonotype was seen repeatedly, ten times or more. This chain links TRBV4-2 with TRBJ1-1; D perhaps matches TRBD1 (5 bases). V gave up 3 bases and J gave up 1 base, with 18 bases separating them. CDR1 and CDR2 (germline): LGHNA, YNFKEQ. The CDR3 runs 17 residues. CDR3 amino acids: CASSQAGSSRGNTEAFF. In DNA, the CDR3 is TGTGCCAGCAGCCAGGCCGGTAGTAGTAGGGGGAACACTGAAGCTTTCTTT.

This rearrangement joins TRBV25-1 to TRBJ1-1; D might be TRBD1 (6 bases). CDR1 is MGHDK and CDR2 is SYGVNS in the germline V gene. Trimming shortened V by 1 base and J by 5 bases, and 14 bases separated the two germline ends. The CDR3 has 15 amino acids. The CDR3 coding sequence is TGTGCCAGCAGTGAATCAGGTCGAGGGGGAACTGAAGCTTTCTTT. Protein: CASSESGRGGTEAFF.

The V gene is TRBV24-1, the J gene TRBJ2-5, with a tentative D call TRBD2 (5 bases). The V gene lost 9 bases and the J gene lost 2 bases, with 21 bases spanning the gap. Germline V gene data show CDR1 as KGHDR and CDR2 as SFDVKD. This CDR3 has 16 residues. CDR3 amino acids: CATPAPPSSYQETQYF. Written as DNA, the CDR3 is TGTGCCACCCCGGCCCCGCCTAGCTCCTATCAAGAGACCCAGTACTTC.

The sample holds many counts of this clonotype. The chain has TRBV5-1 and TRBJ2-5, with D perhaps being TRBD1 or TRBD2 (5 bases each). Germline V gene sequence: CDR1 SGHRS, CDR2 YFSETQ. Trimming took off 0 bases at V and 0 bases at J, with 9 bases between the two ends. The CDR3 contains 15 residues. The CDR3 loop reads CASSLGEGYQETQYF. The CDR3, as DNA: TGCGCCAGCAGCTTGGGTGAGGGGTACCAAGAGACCCAGTACTTC.

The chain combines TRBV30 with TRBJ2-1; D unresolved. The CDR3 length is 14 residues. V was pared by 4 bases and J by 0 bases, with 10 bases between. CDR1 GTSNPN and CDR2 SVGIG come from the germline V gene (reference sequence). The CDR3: CAWTDKGSYNEQFF. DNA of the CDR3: TGTGCCTGGACTGACAAAGGCTCCTACAATGAGCAGTTCTTC.

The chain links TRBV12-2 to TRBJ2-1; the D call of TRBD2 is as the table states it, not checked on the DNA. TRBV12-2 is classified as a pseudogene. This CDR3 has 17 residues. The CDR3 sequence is CASRLGTGTSGRGEQFF. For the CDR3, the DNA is TGTGCAAGTCGCTTAGGGACCGGGACTAGCGGGAGAGGGGAGCAGTTCTTC.

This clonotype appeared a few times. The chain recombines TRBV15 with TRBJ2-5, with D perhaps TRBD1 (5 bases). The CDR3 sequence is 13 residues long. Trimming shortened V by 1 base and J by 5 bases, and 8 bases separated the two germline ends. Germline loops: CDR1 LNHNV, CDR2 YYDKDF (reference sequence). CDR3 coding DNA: TGTGCCACCAGCAGAGGCAGGGTGGAGACCCAGTACTTC. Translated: CATSRGRVETQYF.

CDR3 coding DNA: TGTGCCAGCGAGGACACCTCCTACGAGCAGTACTTC. Protein: CASEDTSYEQYF. J is TRBJ2-7 and V is TRBV28; D possibly corresponds to TRBD1 (5 bases). V was pared by 8 bases and J by 0 bases, with 8 bases between. Germline V lookup: CDR1 MDHEN, CDR2 SYDVKM. The CDR3 is 12 residues long.

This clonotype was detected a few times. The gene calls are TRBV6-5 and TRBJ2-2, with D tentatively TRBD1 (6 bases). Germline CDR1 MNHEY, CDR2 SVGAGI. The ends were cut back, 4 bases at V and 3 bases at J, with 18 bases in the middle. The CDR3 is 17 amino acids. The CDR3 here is CASSFGTPGPYTGELFF. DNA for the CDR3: TGTGCCAGCAGTTTCGGGACACCGGGACCCTACACCGGGGAGCTGTTTTTT.

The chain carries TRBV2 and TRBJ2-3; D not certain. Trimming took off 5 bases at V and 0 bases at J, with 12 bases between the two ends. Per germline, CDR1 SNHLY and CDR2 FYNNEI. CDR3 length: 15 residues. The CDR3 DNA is TGTGCCAGCAGTCGCCCCGCTCTGAGCACAGATACGCAGTATTTT. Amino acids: CASSRPALSTDTQYF.

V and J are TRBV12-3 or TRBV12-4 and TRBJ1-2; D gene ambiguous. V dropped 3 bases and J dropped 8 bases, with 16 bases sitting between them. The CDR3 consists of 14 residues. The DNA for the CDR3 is TGTGCCAGCAGTTTGGTAGCGGGTGTTGACGGCTACACCTTC. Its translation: CASSLVAGVDGYTF.

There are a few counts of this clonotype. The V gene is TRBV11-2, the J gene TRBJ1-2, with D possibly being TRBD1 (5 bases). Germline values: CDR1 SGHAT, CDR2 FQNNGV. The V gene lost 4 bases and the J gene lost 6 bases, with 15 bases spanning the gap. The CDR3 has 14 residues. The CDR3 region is CASSSAQGRDGYTF. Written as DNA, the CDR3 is TGTGCCAGCAGCTCGGCTCAGGGCAGGGATGGCTACACCTTC. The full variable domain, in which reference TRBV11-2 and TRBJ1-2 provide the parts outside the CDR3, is EAGVAQSPRYKIIEKRQSVAFWCNPISGHATLYWYQQILGQGPKLLIQFQNNGVVDDSQLPKDRFSAERLKGVDSTLKIQPAKLEDSAVYLCASSSAQGRDGYTFGSGTRLTVV.

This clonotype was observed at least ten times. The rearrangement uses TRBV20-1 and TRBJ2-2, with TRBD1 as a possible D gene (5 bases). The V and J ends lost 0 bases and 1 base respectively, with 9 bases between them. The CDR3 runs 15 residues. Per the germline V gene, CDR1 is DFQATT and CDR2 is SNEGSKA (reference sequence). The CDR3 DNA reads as TGCAGTGCTAGAGATGGACACTTGAACACCGGGGAGCTGTTTTTT. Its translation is CSARDGHLNTGELFF.

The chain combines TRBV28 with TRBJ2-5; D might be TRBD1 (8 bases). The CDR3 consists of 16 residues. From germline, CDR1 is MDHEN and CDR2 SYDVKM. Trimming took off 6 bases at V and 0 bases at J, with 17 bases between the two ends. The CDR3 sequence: CASRRQGRVDQETQYF. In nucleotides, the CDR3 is TGTGCCAGCAGGAGACAGGGGAGGGTGGACCAAGAGACCCAGTACTTC.

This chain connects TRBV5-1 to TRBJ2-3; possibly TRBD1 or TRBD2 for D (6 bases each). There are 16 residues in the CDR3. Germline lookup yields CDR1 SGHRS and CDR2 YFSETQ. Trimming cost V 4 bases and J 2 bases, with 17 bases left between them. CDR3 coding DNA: TGCGCCAGCAGCGGGGGGTCGGGGGCTCCCACAGATACGCAGTATTTT. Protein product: CASSGGSGAPTDTQYF.

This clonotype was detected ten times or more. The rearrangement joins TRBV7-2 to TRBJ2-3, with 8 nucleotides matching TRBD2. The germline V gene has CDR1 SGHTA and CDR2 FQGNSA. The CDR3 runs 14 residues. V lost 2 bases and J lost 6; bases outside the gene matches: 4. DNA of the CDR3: TGTGCCAGCAGCTTAAAGCGGGAGTACGATACGCAGTATTTT. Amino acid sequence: CASSLKREYDTQYF.

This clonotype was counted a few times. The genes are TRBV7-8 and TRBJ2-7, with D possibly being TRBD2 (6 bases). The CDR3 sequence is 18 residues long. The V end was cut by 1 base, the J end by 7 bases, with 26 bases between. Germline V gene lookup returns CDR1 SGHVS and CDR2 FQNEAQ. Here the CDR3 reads CASSLVGQGAGGREEQYF. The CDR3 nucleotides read TGTGCCAGCAGCTTAGTAGGGCAAGGGGCCGGGGGTCGTGAAGAGCAGTACTTC.

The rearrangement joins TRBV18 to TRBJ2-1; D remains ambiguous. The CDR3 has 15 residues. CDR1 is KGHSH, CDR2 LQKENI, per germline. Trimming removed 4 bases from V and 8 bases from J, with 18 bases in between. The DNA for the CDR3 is TGTGCCAGCTCACTAACAAACAACCAAGTCGATGAGCAGTTCTTC. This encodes CASSLTNNQVDEQFF.

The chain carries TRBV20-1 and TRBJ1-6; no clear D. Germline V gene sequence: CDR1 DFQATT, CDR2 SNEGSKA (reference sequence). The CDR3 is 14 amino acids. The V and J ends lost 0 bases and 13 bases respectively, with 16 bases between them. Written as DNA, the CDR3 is TGCAGTGCTAGAGACCAAAGTGGGCAGAACCCCCTCCACTTT. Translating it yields CSARDQSGQNPLHF.

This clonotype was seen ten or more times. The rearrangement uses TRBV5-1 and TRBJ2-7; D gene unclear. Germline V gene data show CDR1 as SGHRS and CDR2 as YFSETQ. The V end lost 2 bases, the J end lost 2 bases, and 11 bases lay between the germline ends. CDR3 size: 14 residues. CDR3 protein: CASSFDPSTYEQYF. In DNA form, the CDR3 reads TGCGCCAGCAGCTTTGATCCATCCACCTACGAGCAGTACTTC.

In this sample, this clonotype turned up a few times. CDR3 protein: CASSLPRTGSGGTGELFF. DNA for the CDR3: TGTGCCAGCAGCTTACCACGGACGGGCAGCGGTGGGACCGGGGAGCTGTTTTTT. V usage is TRBV7-8 and J usage is TRBJ2-2, with D possibly matching TRBD2 (5 bases). Germline CDR1 and CDR2: SGHVS and FQNEAQ. V was trimmed by 2 bases and J by 5 bases, leaving 21 bases between them. The CDR3 contains 18 residues.

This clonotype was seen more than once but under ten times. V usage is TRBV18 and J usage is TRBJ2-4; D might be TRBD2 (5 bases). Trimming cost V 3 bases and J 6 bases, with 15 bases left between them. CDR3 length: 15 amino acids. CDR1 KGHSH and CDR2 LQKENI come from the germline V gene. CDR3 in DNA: TGTGCCAGCTCACCTGACCGAACTAGGTCAAACATTCAGTACTTC. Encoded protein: CASSPDRTRSNIQYF.

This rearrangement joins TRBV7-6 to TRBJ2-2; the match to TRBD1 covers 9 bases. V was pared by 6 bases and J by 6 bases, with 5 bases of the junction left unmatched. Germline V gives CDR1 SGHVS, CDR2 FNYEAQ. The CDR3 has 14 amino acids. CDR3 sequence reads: CASRRTGEAGELFF. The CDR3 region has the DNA TGTGCCAGCAGACGGACAGGGGAGGCCGGGGAGCTGTTTTTT.

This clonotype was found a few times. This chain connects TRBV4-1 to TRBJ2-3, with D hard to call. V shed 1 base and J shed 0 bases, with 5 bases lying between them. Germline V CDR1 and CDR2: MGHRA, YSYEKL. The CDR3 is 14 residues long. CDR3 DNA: TGCGCCAGCAGCCAAGCTACTAGCACAGATACGCAGTATTTT. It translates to CASSQATSTDTQYF.

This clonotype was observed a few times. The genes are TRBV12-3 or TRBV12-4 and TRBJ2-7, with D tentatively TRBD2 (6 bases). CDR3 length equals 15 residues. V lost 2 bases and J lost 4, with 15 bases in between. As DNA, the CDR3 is TGTGCCAGCAGTTTATCCGGGAGTGTGTCGTACGAGCAGTACTTC. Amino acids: CASSLSGSVSYEQYF.

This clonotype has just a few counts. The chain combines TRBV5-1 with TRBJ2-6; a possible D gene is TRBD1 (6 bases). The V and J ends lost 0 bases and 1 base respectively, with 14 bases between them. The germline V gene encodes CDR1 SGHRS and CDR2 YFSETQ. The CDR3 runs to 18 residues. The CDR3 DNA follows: TGCGCCAGCAGCTTGGAGGCAGGGGCCTTTTCTGGGGCCAACGTCCTGACTTTC. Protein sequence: CASSLEAGAFSGANVLTF.